This T cell receptor beta chain was captured by sequencing in a study of blood T cell repertoires in COVID-19. This CDR3 spans 14 amino acids. V lost 3 bases and J 8 bases, leaving 15 bases between the germline ends. Germline V gene data show CDR1 as SGDLS and CDR2 as YYNGEE. The table came from immunoSEQ multiplex PCR; TCRdb's copy has only in-frame clones and leaves some out. The sample carries 70,000 or so clones, approximately 90% recorded once. Sequenced sample: peripheral blood. The sequence was collected from a woman older than 75 with active COVID-19. The chain carries TRBV9 and TRBJ2-4; weak D call: TRBD1 (7 bases). CDR3 nucleotides: TGTGCCAGCAGCGGCTCCCAGGGGGGCGACATTCAGTACTTC. Translation gives CASSGSQGGDIQYF.